In its sample, the clone carrying this T cell receptor (beta chain) was seen many times. Its antigen remains unidentified. Measured with immunoSEQ multiplex PCR; TCRdb has only the in-frame clones, and not every one. The repertoire holds 230,000 or so clones, with about 69% as singletons. These data belong to a study of shared clonotypes between healthy human individuals. Regarding the study as a whole: It was observed that roughly 4.8% of naive CD4 clonotypes were shared across several donors.

Donors were healthy HIV-negative adults without recent acute infections or vaccinations. The donors were all Caucasian adults (living in Nashville, Tennessee). The material sequenced was memory CD4+ T cells sorted from blood. Subset defined: CD45RA-negative fraction. The origin of this receptor is a man aged 25-45 years in good health.

The CDR3 sequence: CASAGWTSSYNEQFF. The CDR3 DNA follows: TGCGCCAGCGCTGGGTGGACTAGCAGTTACAATGAGCAGTTCTTC. V usage is TRBV10-2 and J usage is TRBJ2-1, with 8 bases aligning to TRBD2. Trimming cost V 8 bases and J 4 bases; bases outside gene matches: 10. The CDR3 sequence is 15 residues long. Germline V CDR1 and CDR2: WSHSY, SAAADI.